The present TCR beta chain was sequenced within a study of T cell responses to AZD1222 COVID-19 vaccine. V was pared by 6 bases and J by 13 bases, with 15 bases between. The length of the CDR3 is 12 residues. The germline gives CDR1 MDHEN, CDR2 SYDVKM. Notes on this clone: Its cognate antigen is unknown.

Whole-study results and caveats: Repertoire collection took place solely once the T cell response had peaked.

The data were produced by immunoSEQ multiplex PCR, yet TCRdb's version contains in-frame clones alone and is incomplete. The table records 95,000 to 100,000 clones, roughly nine tenths of them present only once. This chain uses TRBV28 with TRBJ1-4; maybe TRBD1 (5 bases). The sample here was peripheral blood, taken on day 0 of AZD1222 vaccination. The sequence was obtained from an adult in good health. This CDR3 is CASSLPQGRLFF. The CDR3 DNA is TGTGCCAGCAGCCTACCTCAGGGTAGACTGTTTTTT.